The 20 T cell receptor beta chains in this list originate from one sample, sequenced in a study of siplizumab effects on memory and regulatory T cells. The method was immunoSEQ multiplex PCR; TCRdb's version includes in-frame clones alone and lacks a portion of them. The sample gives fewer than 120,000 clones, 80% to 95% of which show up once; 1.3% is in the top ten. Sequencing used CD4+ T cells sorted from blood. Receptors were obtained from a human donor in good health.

CDR3 nucleotide sequence: TGTGCCAGCAGTACACGAGGCGCCGGGGAGCTGTTTTTT. Translating gives CASSTRGAGELFF. The genes are TRBV6-5 and TRBJ2-2; D is uncertain. Trimming stripped 5 bases from V and 6 bases from J, with 10 bases between. The CDR3 extends over 13 amino acids. The germline gives CDR1 MNHEY, CDR2 SVGAGI.

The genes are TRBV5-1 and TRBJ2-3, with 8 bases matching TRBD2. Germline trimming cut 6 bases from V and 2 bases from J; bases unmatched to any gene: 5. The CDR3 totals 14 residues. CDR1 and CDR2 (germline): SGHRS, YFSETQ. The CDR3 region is CASKAGVDTDTQYF. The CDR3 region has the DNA TGCGCCAGCAAAGCGGGAGTAGACACAGATACGCAGTATTTT.

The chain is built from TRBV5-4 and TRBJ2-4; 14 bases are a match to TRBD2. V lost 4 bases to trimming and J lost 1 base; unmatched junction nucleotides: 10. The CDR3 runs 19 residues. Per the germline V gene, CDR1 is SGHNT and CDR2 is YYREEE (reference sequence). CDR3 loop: CASSPTGTSGSWAKNIQYF. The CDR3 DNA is TGTGCCAGCAGCCCAACCGGGACTAGCGGGAGCTGGGCCAAAAACATTCAGTACTTC.

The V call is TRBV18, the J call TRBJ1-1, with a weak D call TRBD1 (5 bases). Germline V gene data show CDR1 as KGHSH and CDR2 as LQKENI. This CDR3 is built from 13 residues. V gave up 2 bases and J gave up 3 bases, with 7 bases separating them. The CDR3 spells CASSPKGDTEAFF. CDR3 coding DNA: TGTGCCAGCTCACCAAAAGGGGACACTGAAGCTTTCTTT.

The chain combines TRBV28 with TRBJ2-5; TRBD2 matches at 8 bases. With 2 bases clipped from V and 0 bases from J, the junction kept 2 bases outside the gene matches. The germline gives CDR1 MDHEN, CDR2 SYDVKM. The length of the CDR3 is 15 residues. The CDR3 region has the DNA TGTGCCAGCAGTTTAGCTAGCGGGTACCAAGAGACCCAGTACTTC. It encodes CASSLASGYQETQYF.

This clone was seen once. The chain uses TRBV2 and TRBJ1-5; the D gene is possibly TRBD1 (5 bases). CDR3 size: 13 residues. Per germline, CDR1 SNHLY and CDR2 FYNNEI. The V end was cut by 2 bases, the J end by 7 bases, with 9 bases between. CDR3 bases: TGTGCCAGCAGTGAAATAGGGGAACAGCCCCAGCATTTT. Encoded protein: CASSEIGEQPQHF.

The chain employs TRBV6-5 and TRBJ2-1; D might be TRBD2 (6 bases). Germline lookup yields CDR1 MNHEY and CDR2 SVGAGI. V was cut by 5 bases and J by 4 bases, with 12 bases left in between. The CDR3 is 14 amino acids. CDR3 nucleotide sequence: TGTGCCAGCAGTCCCCGGGAGTCGTACAATGAGCAGTTCTTC. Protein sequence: CASSPRESYNEQFF.

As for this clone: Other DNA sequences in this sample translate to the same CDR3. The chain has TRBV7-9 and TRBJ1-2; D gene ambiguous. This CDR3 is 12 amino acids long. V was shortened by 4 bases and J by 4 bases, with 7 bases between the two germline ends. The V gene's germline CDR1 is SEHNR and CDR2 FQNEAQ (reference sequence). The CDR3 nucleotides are TGTGCCAGCAGCTCCGGAGCCTATGGCTACACCTTC. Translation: CASSSGAYGYTF.

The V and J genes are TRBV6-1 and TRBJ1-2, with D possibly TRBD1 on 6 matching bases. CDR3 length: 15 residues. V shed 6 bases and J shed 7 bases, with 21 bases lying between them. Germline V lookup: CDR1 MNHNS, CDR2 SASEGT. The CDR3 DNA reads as TGTGCCAGCAGCGGCCAACAGGGCAATGACCTTGGCTACACCTTC. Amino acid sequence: CASSGQQGNDLGYTF.

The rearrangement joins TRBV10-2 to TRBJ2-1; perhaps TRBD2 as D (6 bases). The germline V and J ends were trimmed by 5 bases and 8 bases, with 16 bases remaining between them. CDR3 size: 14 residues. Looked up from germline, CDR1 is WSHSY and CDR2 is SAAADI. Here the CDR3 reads CASSIRLGLDEQFF. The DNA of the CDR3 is TGCGCCAGCAGTATCCGACTAGGTTTGGATGAGCAGTTCTTC.

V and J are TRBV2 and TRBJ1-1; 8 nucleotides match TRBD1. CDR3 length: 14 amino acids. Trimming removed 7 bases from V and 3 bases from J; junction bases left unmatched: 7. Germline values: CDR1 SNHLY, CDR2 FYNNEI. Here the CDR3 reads CASTGQGLDTEAFF. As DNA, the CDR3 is TGTGCCAGCACCGGACAGGGTTTGGACACTGAAGCTTTCTTT.

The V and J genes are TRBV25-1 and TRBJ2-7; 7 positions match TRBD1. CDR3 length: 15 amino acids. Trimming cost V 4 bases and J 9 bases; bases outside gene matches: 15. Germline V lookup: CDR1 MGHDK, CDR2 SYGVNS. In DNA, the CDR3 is TGTGCCAGCAGTGTAGAAGGGACAGCCACTACGGGGCAGTACTTC. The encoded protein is CASSVEGTATTGQYF.

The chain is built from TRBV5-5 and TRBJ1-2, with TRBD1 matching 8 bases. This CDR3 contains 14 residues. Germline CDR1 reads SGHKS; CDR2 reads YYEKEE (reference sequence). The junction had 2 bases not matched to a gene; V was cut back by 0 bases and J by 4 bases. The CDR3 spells CASSLAGTGYGYTF. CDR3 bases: TGTGCCAGCAGCTTGGCCGGGACAGGCTATGGCTACACCTTC.

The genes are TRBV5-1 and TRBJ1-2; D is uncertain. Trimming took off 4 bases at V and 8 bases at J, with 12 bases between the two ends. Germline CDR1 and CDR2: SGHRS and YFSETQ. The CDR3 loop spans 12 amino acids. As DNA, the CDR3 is TGCGCCAGCAGCGACTCGGATCTCGGCTACACCTTC. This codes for CASSDSDLGYTF.

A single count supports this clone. CDR3 bases: TGTGCCAGCAGGACGAGCTCCTACGAGCAGTACTTC. It encodes CASRTSSYEQYF. V usage is TRBV6-5 and J usage is TRBJ2-7, with D hard to call. The CDR3 spans 12 residues. The V and J ends lost 6 bases and 0 bases respectively, with 6 bases between them. CDR1 MNHEY and CDR2 SVGAGI come from the germline V gene.

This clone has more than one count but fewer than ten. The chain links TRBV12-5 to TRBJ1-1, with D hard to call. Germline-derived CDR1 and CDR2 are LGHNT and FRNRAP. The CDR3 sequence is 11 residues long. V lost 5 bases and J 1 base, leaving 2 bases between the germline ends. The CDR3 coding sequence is TGTGCTAGTGGTGAGAACACTGAAGCTTTCTTT. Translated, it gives CASGENTEAFF.

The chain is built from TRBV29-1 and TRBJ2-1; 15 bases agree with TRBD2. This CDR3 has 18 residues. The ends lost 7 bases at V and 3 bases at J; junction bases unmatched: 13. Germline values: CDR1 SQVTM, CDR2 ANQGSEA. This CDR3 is CSAKPGLAGGLIYNEQFF. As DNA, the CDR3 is TGCAGCGCAAAACCGGGACTAGCGGGAGGCTTGATCTACAATGAGCAGTTCTTC.

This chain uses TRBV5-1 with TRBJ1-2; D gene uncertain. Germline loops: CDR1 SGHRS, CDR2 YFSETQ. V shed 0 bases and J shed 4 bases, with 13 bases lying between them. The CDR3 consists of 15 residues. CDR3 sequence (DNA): TGCGCCAGCAGCTTGGCCCCGGACGGAGTCTATGGCTACACCTTC. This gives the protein CASSLAPDGVYGYTF.

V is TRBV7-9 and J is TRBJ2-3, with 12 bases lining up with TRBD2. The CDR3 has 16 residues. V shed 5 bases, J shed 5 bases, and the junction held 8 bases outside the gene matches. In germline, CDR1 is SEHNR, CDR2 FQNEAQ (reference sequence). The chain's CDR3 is CASSQSSGRAIDTQYF. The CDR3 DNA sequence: TGTGCCAGCAGCCAGTCTAGCGGGAGGGCCATAGATACGCAGTATTTT.

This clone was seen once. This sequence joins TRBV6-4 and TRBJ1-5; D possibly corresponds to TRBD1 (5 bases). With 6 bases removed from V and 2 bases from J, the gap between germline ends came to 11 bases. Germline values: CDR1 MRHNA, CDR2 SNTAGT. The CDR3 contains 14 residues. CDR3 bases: TGTGCCAGCAGAAGGGGAAAAGGCAATCAGCCCCAGCATTTT. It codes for CASRRGKGNQPQHF.